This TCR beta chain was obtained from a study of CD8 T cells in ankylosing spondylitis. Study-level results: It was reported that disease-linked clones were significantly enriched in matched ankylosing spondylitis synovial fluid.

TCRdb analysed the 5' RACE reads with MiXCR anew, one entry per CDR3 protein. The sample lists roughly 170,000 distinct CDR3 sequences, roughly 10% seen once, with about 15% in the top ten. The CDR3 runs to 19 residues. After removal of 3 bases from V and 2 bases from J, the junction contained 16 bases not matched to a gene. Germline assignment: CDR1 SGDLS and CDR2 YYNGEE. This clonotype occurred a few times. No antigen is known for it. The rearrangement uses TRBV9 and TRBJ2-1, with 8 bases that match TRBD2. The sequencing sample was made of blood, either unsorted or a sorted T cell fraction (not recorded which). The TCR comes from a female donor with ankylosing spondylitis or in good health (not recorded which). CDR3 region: CASSARPLYTSGTYNEQFF. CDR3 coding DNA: TGTGCCAGCAGCGCCAGGCCCCTCTATACTAGCGGTACCTACAATGAGCAGTTCTTC.